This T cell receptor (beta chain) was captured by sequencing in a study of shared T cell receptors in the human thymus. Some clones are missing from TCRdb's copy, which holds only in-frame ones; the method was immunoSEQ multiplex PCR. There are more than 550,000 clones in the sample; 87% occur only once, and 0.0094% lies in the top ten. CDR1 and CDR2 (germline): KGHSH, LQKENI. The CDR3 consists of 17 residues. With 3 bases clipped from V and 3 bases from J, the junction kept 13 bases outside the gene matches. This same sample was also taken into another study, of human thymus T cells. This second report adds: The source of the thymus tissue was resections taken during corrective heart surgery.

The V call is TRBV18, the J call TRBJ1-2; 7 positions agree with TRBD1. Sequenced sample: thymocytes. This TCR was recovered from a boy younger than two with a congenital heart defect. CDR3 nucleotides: TGTGCCAGCTCACCCGGGACAGCGTGTGGGTCGGACTATGGCTACACCTTC. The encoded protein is CASSPGTACGSDYGYTF.